These 3 T cell receptor beta chains were all obtained from the same sample, sequenced in a study of cytomegalovirus exposure and HLA in healthy donors. 60 Vbeta and 13 Jbeta primers were used in PCR. This table comes from immunoSEQ multiplex PCR, and its TCRdb copy is limited to in-frame clones, with some not included. Of around 30,000 clones in the sample, about 83% were seen once. Sequencing input: PBMCs. The receptor set was obtained from a boy between 10 and 17 years old in good health and CMV-seronegative.

This chain links TRBV5-1 with TRBJ2-2, with D possibly being TRBD1 (5 bases). The CDR3 is 13 residues long. Trimming shortened V by 5 bases and J by 2 bases, and 7 bases separated the two germline ends. Germline CDR1 and CDR2: SGHRS and YFSETQ. CDR3 nucleotides: TGCGCCAGCAGTAGGGGAAACACCGGGGAGCTGTTTTTT. Protein product: CASSRGNTGELFF.

The chain couples TRBV6-4 to TRBJ1-5, with TRBD1 matching 8 bases. V shed 2 bases, J shed 7 bases, and the junction held 16 bases outside the gene matches. The CDR3 sequence is 18 residues long. Germline V gene sequence: CDR1 MRHNA, CDR2 SNTAGT. The CDR3 is CASSDEGGQGASGQPQHF. In DNA, the CDR3 is TGTGCCAGCAGTGACGAGGGGGGGCAGGGGGCCTCGGGGCAGCCCCAGCATTTT.

The rearrangement links TRBV29-1 to TRBJ2-7, with TRBD1 matching over 8 bases. The trim removed 1 base at V and 3 bases at J, leaving 2 bases unmatched. Germline V gene data show CDR1 as SQVTM and CDR2 as ANQGSEA. The CDR3 is 13 residues long. The CDR3 DNA is TGCAGCGTTGAAGGGACAGGGCTCTACGAGCAGTACTTC. Its protein product is CSVEGTGLYEQYF.